Listed below are T cell receptor beta chains from one sample, sequenced in a study of T cell clones after liver transplantation. Measured with immunoSEQ multiplex PCR; TCRdb has only the in-frame clones, and not every one. The data show about 99,000 clones, under 90% seen once. The material was CD4+ T cells from blood, obtained around 50 months after liver transplant. The receptor set was obtained from a human patient who received a liver transplant. Among the T cells, some may be from the graft donor. CDR3s include the opening cysteine and the closing phenylalanine or tryptophan. Fields, in order: clone size, J gene, V gene, D gene, CDR3 DNA, CDR3 protein. The D gene is left open where the match is weak. Rows may omit the clone size; those that give it use once, few, many or a size class.

- | TRBJ2-2 | TRBV14 | - | TGTGCCAGCAGCCAAGATTCCGGGTACACCGGGGAGCTGTTTTTT | CASSQDSGYTGELFF
- | TRBJ1-2 | TRBV30 | - | TGTGCCTGGGGATTGGGGATCAACTATGGCTACACCTTC | CAWGLGINYGYTF
- | TRBJ2-3 | TRBV7-3 | TRBD2 | TGTGCCAGCAGCTTAAGAGTCGGACTAGCGGGGGTAGTAGATACGCAGTATTTT | CASSLRVGLAGVVDTQYF
- | TRBJ1-1 | TRBV15 | - | TGTGCCACCAGCAGATGGGACACTGAAGCTTTCTTT | CATSRWDTEAFF
- | TRBJ1-1 | TRBV2 | TRBD1 | TGTGCCAGCAGGAGGGACAGGGCGAACACTGAAGCTTTCTTT | CASRRDRANTEAFF
- | TRBJ2-1 | TRBV5-1 | TRBD1 | TGCGCCAGCAGGCCAACAACAGGGGGCGAATACAATGAGCAGTTCTTC | CASRPTTGGEYNEQFF
- | TRBJ1-2 | TRBV5-1 | - | TGCGCCAGCAGCTTTCCGGGACGCCAGGAGAGCTACACCTTC | CASSFPGRQESYTF
- | TRBJ2-5 | TRBV12-5 | - | TGTGCTAGTGGTCCCGAGGGGCACGAGACCCAGTACTTC | CASGPEGHETQYF
few | TRBJ1-2 | TRBV5-4 | TRBD1 | TGTGCCAGCAGCTTCCGACAGGGAGGTGAAGGCTACACCTTC | CASSFRQGGEGYTF
once | TRBJ1-1 | TRBV5-4 | - | TGTGCCAGCAGCTTGGCCGTGGGAGACACTGAAGCTTTCTTT | CASSLAVGDTEAFF
many | TRBJ1-4 | TRBV15 | TRBD1 | TGTGCCACCAGCAGAGGGGGACAGGGGGCACCGCGAGAAAAACTGTTTTTT | CATSRGGQGAPREKLFF
- | TRBJ2-3 | TRBV9 | TRBD1 | TGTGCCAGCACGACAGGGGGCGATACGGCCACAGATACGCAGTATTTT | CASTTGGDTATDTQYF
few | TRBJ2-1 | TRBV7-2 | TRBD1 | TGTGCCAGCAGCCCTGACAGGGGAGTTGATGAGCAGTTCTTC | CASSPDRGVDEQFF
- | TRBJ1-5 | TRBV2 | - | TGTGCCAGCAGTCTAGATAGCAATCAGCCCCAGCATTTT | CASSLDSNQPQHF
- | TRBJ2-3 | TRBV6-1 | - | TGTGCCAGCAGTGACCCCGGCGGCGCCCGGGGAGATACGCAGTATTTT | CASSDPGGARGDTQYF
- | TRBJ1-1 | TRBV11-2 | - | TGTGCCAGCAGCTTAGTCGTACGGCTGAACACTGAAGCTTTCTTT | CASSLVVRLNTEAFF
- | TRBJ2-7 | TRBV7-9 | TRBD2 | TGTGCCAGCACCGTTTCCGGGGGGGGCCCTTACGAGCAGTACTTC | CASTVSGGGPYEQYF
- | TRBJ2-3 | TRBV5-1 | - | TGCGCCAGCAGCTTGGCCTTGGGGGGCTTCACAGATACGCAGTATTTT | CASSLALGGFTDTQYF
- | TRBJ2-2 | TRBV16 | - | TGTGCCAGCAGCCAATTGCGGCCAGTTAACACCGGGGAGCTGTTTTTT | CASSQLRPVNTGELFF
- | TRBJ1-5 | TRBV5-6 | - | TGTGCCAGCAGCGATGGCCCCAATCAGCCCCAGCATTTT | CASSDGPNQPQHF
- | TRBJ2-7 | TRBV28 | - | TGTGCCAGCAGCGGGGGACGGGTCGGCGAGCAGTACTTC | CASSGGRVGEQYF
- | TRBJ2-3 | TRBV14 | TRBD1 | TGTGCCAGCAGCCTTCGAGGGGGCGGCAGCACAGATACGCAGTATTTT | CASSLRGGGSTDTQYF
- | TRBJ2-5 | TRBV4-2 | TRBD2 | TGTGCCAGCAGCCTTAGACTAGCGGGAGAGGGGGAGACCCAGTACTTC | CASSLRLAGEGETQYF
once | TRBJ2-5 | TRBV9 | - | TGTGCCAGCAGCGTAGCGGGTGAAGGGGGGACCCAGTACTTC | CASSVAGEGGTQYF
- | TRBJ1-4 | TRBV27 | - | TGTGCCAGCGGGGTTCGGGATCCGAATGAAAAACTGTTTTTT | CASGVRDPNEKLFF
- | TRBJ2-7 | TRBV9 | - | TGTGCCAGCAGCGTAGGTAGCCGGGCTGGAGAGCAGTACTTC | CASSVGSRAGEQYF
few | TRBJ1-1 | TRBV7-2 | - | TGTGCCAGCAGCTTAATACGGGAAGCTTTCTTT | CASSLIREAFF
once | TRBJ2-7 | TRBV9 | TRBD2 | TGTGCCAGCACCTCGGGACTAGGCGCCTACGAGCAGTACTTC | CASTSGLGAYEQYF
- | TRBJ1-1 | TRBV2 | - | TGTGCCAGCAGCGTAGGGGTTGAAACTGAAGCTTTCTTT | CASSVGVETEAFF
- | TRBJ1-3 | TRBV6-1 | - | TGTGCCAGCAGTGATCAGGGAAGTGGAAACACCATATATTTT | CASSDQGSGNTIYF
- | TRBJ2-7 | TRBV30 | TRBD2 | TGTGCCTGGAGAGACAAGGGGAGGGAATCCTACGAGCAGTACTTC | CAWRDKGRESYEQYF